This record concerns one T cell receptor (beta chain) sequence. Library preparation (for TCRbeta) was performed with unique molecular identifiers. TCRdb re-derived calls from the PCR reads in MiXCR, one entry per CDR3 protein. The sample records about half a million distinct CDR3 sequences, under 15% being singletons. This entry is derived from a study of T-cell reconstitution after alpha-beta-depleted transplantation in children. Trimming shortened V by 1 base and J by 4 bases, and 11 bases separated the two germline ends. Per the germline V gene, CDR1 is DFQATT and CDR2 is SNEGSKA (reference sequence). The CDR3 has 13 amino acids.

This chain links TRBV20-1 with TRBJ2-7, with D uncertain. The sequencing here drew on PBMCs from the stem cell graft donor, taken from the stem cell graft. The source of this sequence is a human donor who donated a stem cell graft to a child with combined immunodeficiency. The CDR3 sequence is CSARALSHYEQYF. The CDR3 DNA is TGCAGTGCTAGAGCCCTGAGCCATTACGAGCAGTACTTC.